This T cell receptor (beta chain) stems from a study of vaccination effects on CD4 cells after COVID-19. At the level of the study: Vaccination of participants consisted of two doses of either the BNT162b2 or mRNA-1273 vaccine. Broader study findings: Only 1 of 255 vaccine-induced clones from healthy vaccinees cross-reacted with common cold coronaviruses.

CDR1 is SGHRS and CDR2 is YFSETQ in the germline V gene. The CDR3 length is 14 residues. Trimming removed 2 bases at V and 1 base at J, with 9 bases between. TCRdb's table, derived via immunoSEQ multiplex PCR, lists solely in-frame clones and lacks some. The profile shows 25,000 to 30,000 clones, 50% to 70% of them singletons. Following a roughly 11-day culture, CD4+ T cells were purified. A half-medium replacement with IL-2 medium was carried out on days 3 and 7. For this clone: Its specificity is unknown.

Sequencing used CD4+ T cells from PBMCs cultured without peptide, obtained before COVID-19 vaccination. The rearrangement joins TRBV5-1 to TRBJ1-1, with unresolved D. The sequence was collected from a human donor who received a COVID-19 vaccine. The CDR3 nucleotides read TGCGCCAGCAGCTTAGTTAACAGGAACACTGAAGCTTTCTTT. Its translation: CASSLVNRNTEAFF.